Below are 27 T cell receptor beta chains sequenced from a single sample in a study of blood T cell repertoires in COVID-19 (dated by TCRdb to the early 2020s). Library construction relied on the immunoSEQ multiplex PCR assay. In TCRdb, the immuneACCESS table is reduced to in-frame sequences with V and J assigned. These tables do not hold every clone; where another copy was compared, an unresolved V gene accounts for under half, and the others remain unexplained. The sample contains fewer than 90,000 clones, around 88% of them found a single time. The top ten clones comprise 0.35% to 0.5% of the sample. What was sequenced was peripheral blood. The receptors come from a man aged 55-75 years with acute or convalescent COVID-19.

In this sample, this clone turned up a few times. The V call is TRBV28, the J call TRBJ1-3, with D possibly matching TRBD1 (5 bases). The length of the CDR3 is 14 residues. V lost 4 bases and J lost 5, with 12 bases in between. From germline, CDR1 is MDHEN and CDR2 SYDVKM. CDR3 in amino acids: CASSSTGGRNTIYF. The CDR3 nucleotides are TGTGCCAGCAGTTCAACAGGAGGGAGAAACACCATATATTTT.

This chain uses TRBV9 with TRBJ2-5; perhaps TRBD1 as D (6 bases). Trimming pared 0 bases from V and 2 bases from J, leaving 11 bases between. The CDR3 runs 15 residues. Germline CDR1 SGDLS, CDR2 YYNGEE. The CDR3: CASSVAGTRQETQYF. As DNA, the CDR3 is TGTGCCAGCAGCGTAGCCGGGACAAGACAAGAGACCCAGTACTTC.

The chain recombines TRBV5-1 with TRBJ2-5; 7 bases match TRBD1. CDR3 length: 14 amino acids. The V and J ends lost 3 bases and 0 bases, in that order; junction bases with no gene match: 2. The V gene's germline CDR1 is SGHRS and CDR2 YFSETQ. CDR3 sequence (DNA): TGCGCCAGCAGCTATACAGGGGACCAAGAGACCCAGTACTTC. It encodes CASSYTGDQETQYF.

The chain uses TRBV1 and TRBJ1-2. TRBV1 is labeled a pseudogene. There are 15 residues in the CDR3. CDR3 coding DNA: TGCACCAGCAGCCTCCGGGAAGAAGCTAACTATGGCTACACCTTC. This sequence encodes CTSSLREEANYGYTF.

The chain has TRBV11-3 and TRBJ2-7; no reliable D call. Germline CDR1 reads SGHNT; CDR2 reads YENEEA. V lost 3 bases, J lost 2 bases, and 8 bases lay in between. This CDR3 region has 13 residues. The CDR3 DNA follows: TGTGCCAGCAGCTTCACATGTACCTACGAGCAGTACTTC. It is translated as CASSFTCTYEQYF.

The chain couples TRBV19 to TRBJ2-2; 7 bases are a match to TRBD2. CDR3 length: 16 residues. V dropped 4 bases and J dropped 6; count of bases not matched to a gene: 11. Per the germline V gene, CDR1 is LNHDA and CDR2 is SQIVND (reference sequence). DNA for the CDR3: TGTGCCAGTAGTACAACATCCGGGACTATATCCGGGGAGCTGTTTTTT. Translating gives CASSTTSGTISGELFF.

V is TRBV24-1 and J is TRBJ2-3; 9 bases line up with TRBD1. Germline trimming cut 1 base from V and 7 bases from J; bases unmatched to any gene: 5. This CDR3 spans 15 amino acids. Germline CDR1 is KGHDR and CDR2 is SFDVKD. The CDR3 protein is CATSDFGGQGHTQYF. As DNA, the CDR3 is TGTGCCACCAGTGATTTCGGGGGACAGGGACATACGCAGTATTTT.

This clone was observed a few times. The gene calls are TRBV7-3 and TRBJ2-3, with 11 bases aligning to TRBD2. The CDR3 runs to 15 residues. CDR1 and CDR2 from the germline V gene are SGHTA and FQGTGA. V shed 5 bases, J shed 0 bases, and the junction held 1 base outside the gene matches. The CDR3 is CASSIAGGSTDTQYF. The CDR3 DNA is TGTGCCAGCAGCATAGCGGGGGGGAGCACAGATACGCAGTATTTT.

The rearrangement joins TRBV6-6 to TRBJ2-5; D possibly corresponds to TRBD1 (5 bases). The germline gives CDR1 MNHNY, CDR2 SVGAGI (reference sequence). This CDR3 is 15 amino acids long. Trimming pared 6 bases from V and 2 bases from J, leaving 16 bases between. CDR3 in amino acids: CASSLGALLQETQYF. CDR3 in DNA: TGTGCCAGCAGCCTTGGGGCGTTGCTTCAAGAGACCCAGTACTTC.

The CDR3 DNA is TGTGCCAGCAGCTTGTCCCTTGGCAGGGCCGGTGAAGCTTTCTTT. This codes for CASSLSLGRAGEAFF. V gene TRBV5-6 combines with J gene TRBJ1-1; maybe TRBD1 (5 bases). Between the trimmed V and J ends, which lost 1 base and 7 bases, there was a span of 17 bases. CDR1 and CDR2 (germline): SGHDT, YYEEEE. This CDR3 has 15 amino acids. Together with reference TRBV5-6 and TRBJ1-1, the CDR3 gives the full variable domain: DAGVTQSPTHLIKTRGQQVTLRCSPKSGHDTVSWYQQALGQGPQFIFQYYEEEERQRGNFPDRFSGHQFPNYSSELNVNALLLGDSALYLCASSLSLGRAGEAFFGQGTRLTVV.

V gene TRBV20-1 combines with J gene TRBJ2-3; 9 bases map to TRBD1. Germline V gives CDR1 DFQATT, CDR2 SNEGSKA (reference sequence). The length of the CDR3 is 15 residues. With 3 bases clipped from V and 3 bases from J, the junction kept 7 bases outside the gene matches. The CDR3 DNA follows: TGCAGTGCTAGTGCACAGGGGGCCGGGACAGATACGCAGTATTTT. Translated: CSASAQGAGTDTQYF.

The V and J genes are TRBV21-1 and TRBJ1-2; the D segment call TRBD1 is taken from the table without a DNA check. TRBV21-1 is assigned pseudogene status. The CDR3 has 16 residues. The CDR3 is CASPQWARQELYGYTF. Here the CDR3 DNA reads TGTGCCAGCCCACAATGGGCCCGACAGGAGCTCTATGGCTACACCTTC.

The chain joins TRBV5-4 to TRBJ1-4; D might be TRBD1 (6 bases). The CDR3 covers 14 residues. The V end was cut by 4 bases, the J end by 8 bases, with 15 bases between. Per germline, CDR1 SGHNT and CDR2 YYREEE (reference sequence). The DNA for the CDR3 is TGTGCCAGCAGCGAACAGGGTGAAAAGGAAAAACTGTTTTTT. Its translation: CASSEQGEKEKLFF.

This chain links TRBV5-6 with TRBJ2-5; D gene ambiguous. The length of the CDR3 is 11 residues. The ends were cut back, 2 bases at V and 4 bases at J, with 3 bases in the middle. CDR1 is SGHDT, CDR2 YYEEEE, per germline. The CDR3 DNA sequence: TGTGCCAGCAGCTTCCTAGAGACCCAGTACTTC. This codes for CASSFLETQYF.

The genes are TRBV7-3 and TRBJ2-3; 11 bases fit TRBD2. The CDR3 loop spans 15 amino acids. Germline V CDR1 and CDR2: SGHTA, FQGTGA. The V gene end was trimmed by 5 bases and the J gene end by 2 bases; junction bases not matched to a gene: 3. As DNA, the CDR3 is TGTGCCAGCAGCGGGGGACTAGCGGCCACAGATACGCAGTATTTT. It codes for CASSGGLAATDTQYF. Based on the CDR3 plus reference TRBV7-3 and TRBJ2-3, the full variable domain is GAGVSQTPSNKVTEKGKYVELRCDPISGHTALYWYRQSLGQGPEFLIYFQGTGAADDSGLPNDRFFAVRPEGSVSTLKIQRTERGDSAVYLCASSGGLAATDTQYFGPGTRLTVL.

J is TRBJ2-7 and V is TRBV29-1, with D perhaps TRBD1 (5 bases). Germline assignment: CDR1 SQVTM and CDR2 ANQGSEA. The CDR3 is made up of 12 amino acids. V shed 5 bases and J shed 5 bases, with 13 bases lying between them. Here the CDR3 reads CSVRVQDHEQYF. The CDR3 DNA reads TGCAGCGTTAGAGTACAGGACCACGAGCAGTACTTC.

This chain joins TRBV5-1 and TRBJ1-1; 7 nucleotides line up with TRBD1. In germline, CDR1 is SGHRS, CDR2 YFSETQ. Trimming took 7 bases from V and 4 from J; bases not matched to a gene: 4. This CDR3 region has 12 residues. The CDR3 nucleotides are TGCGCCAGCGCTCAGGGGGGCACTGAAGCTTTCTTT. It is translated as CASAQGGTEAFF.

The rearrangement joins TRBV11-1 to TRBJ2-7; TRBD1 matches at 10 bases. The J segment lost 2 bases and the V segment lost 5 bases, leaving 3 bases of the junction unmatched. This CDR3 spans 14 amino acids. CDR1 and CDR2 (germline): SGHAT, FQDESV (reference sequence). The DNA of the CDR3 is TGTGCCAGCAGCAAAGGGACAGGGGCCTACGAGCAGTACTTC. Residues: CASSKGTGAYEQYF.

The chain recombines TRBV5-4 with TRBJ2-5, with a possible D match to TRBD1 (7 bases). CDR1 is SGHNT, CDR2 YYREEE, per germline (reference sequence). There are 14 residues in the CDR3. Trimming cost V 1 base and J 4 bases, with 11 bases left between them. The CDR3 DNA follows: TGTGCCAGCAGCTTGCAGGGGGGCGGAGAGACCCAGTACTTC. As protein: CASSLQGGGETQYF.

The CDR3 DNA is TGCGCCAGCAGCTTGGAACGGGGGTTGTCAGATACGCAGTATTTT. It encodes CASSLERGLSDTQYF. The V and J genes are TRBV5-1 and TRBJ2-3, with D perhaps TRBD2 (6 bases). V lost 0 bases and J lost 4, with 12 bases in between. Germline assignment: CDR1 SGHRS and CDR2 YFSETQ. The CDR3 length is 15 residues.

The chain carries TRBV6-5 and TRBJ2-7; 8 bases line up with TRBD2. The V gene end was trimmed by 8 bases and the J gene end by 1 base; junction bases not matched to a gene: 7. The germline V gene encodes CDR1 MNHEY and CDR2 SVGAGI. This CDR3 spans 14 amino acids. CDR3 coding DNA: TGTGCCAGCTCAGGGAGCGGGAGTTCCTACGAGCAGTACTTC. Residues: CASSGSGSSYEQYF.

This clone was detected once. The J gene is TRBJ2-2, the V gene TRBV3-1 (or the pseudogene TRBV3-2); TRBD2 agrees at 11 bases. After removal of 2 bases from V and 4 bases from J, the junction contained 3 bases not matched to a gene. In germline, CDR1 is LGHDT, CDR2 YNNKEL (reference sequence). The CDR3 sequence is 16 residues long. The CDR3 protein is CASSQFSGRATGELFF. CDR3 bases: TGTGCCAGCAGCCAATTTAGCGGGAGGGCCACCGGGGAGCTGTTTTTT.

The chain links TRBV6-5 to TRBJ2-7; 12 nucleotides align to TRBD2. Germline assignment: CDR1 MNHEY and CDR2 SVGAGI. The J segment lost 4 bases and the V segment lost 8 bases, leaving 9 bases of the junction unmatched. The CDR3 loop spans 15 amino acids. The CDR3 spells CASDSSGRAIYEQYF. CDR3 sequence (DNA): TGTGCCAGCGATTCTAGCGGGAGGGCCATTTACGAGCAGTACTTC.

This chain links TRBV11-2 with TRBJ2-5; 10 nucleotides line up with TRBD2. The length of the CDR3 is 16 residues. Germline CDR1 SGHAT, CDR2 FQNNGV. V lost 5 bases, J lost 0 bases, and 6 bases stayed unmatched. The CDR3 bases are TGTGCCAGCAGCACAGGACTAGCGGCCCACCAAGAGACCCAGTACTTC. Translation: CASSTGLAAHQETQYF.

The chain joins TRBV7-9 to TRBJ2-7; 7 nucleotides line up with TRBD1. Germline values: CDR1 SEHNR, CDR2 FQNEAQ (reference sequence). V shed 5 bases, J shed 0 bases, and the junction held 10 bases outside the gene matches. This CDR3 has 16 amino acids. The CDR3 protein is CASSLEGAVNSYEQYF. In DNA form, the CDR3 reads TGTGCCAGCAGCCTCGAGGGGGCAGTTAACTCCTACGAGCAGTACTTC.

This clone was recorded once. The rearrangement joins TRBV7-9 to TRBJ2-5; D is possibly TRBD2 (7 bases). The CDR3 loop spans 17 amino acids. Germline-derived CDR1 and CDR2 are SEHNR and FQNEAQ (reference sequence). The V end lost 5 bases, the J end lost 4 bases, and 23 bases lay between the germline ends. DNA for the CDR3: TGTGCCAGCAGCCCGAGGGGGGGGCAGGGGACGAGAGAGACCCAGTACTTC. Amino acids: CASSPRGGQGTRETQYF.

The rearrangement joins TRBV27 to TRBJ2-7; the match to TRBD1 covers 10 bases. Germline trimming cut 2 bases from V and 7 bases from J; bases unmatched to any gene: 5. Germline values: CDR1 MNHEY, CDR2 SMNVEV (reference sequence). CDR3 length: 14 residues. CDR3: CASSLGTGVGEQYF. The CDR3 DNA is TGTGCCAGCAGTTTAGGGACAGGGGTGGGTGAGCAGTACTTC.